Included here is one T cell receptor beta chain sequence, with context. This clonotype was counted at least ten times. No antigen is known for it. It has no much larger one-base neighbor in the sample; base qualities were not kept. The CDR3, cysteine through phenylalanine, is 15 amino acids long. The CDR3 DNA has 45 bases and is translated from base 1. V is cut back by 0 bases and J by 6 bases, with 7 bases in the junction unmatched. The germline V gene specifies SGHTA as CDR1 and FQGNSA as CDR2. Library method: 5' RACE. Sequenced using a NextSeq 500. In the TCR library protocol, unique molecular identifiers were attached to individual cDNA molecules to correct for PCR bias and sequencing error. Both TCR alpha and beta chains were sequenced, and tight co-correlation was observed between alpha and beta sequence abundances in each sample. The paper's processing steps were these. V gene, J gene and CDR3 annotation of TCR sequences was performed with Decombinator V4. TCRs were defined as expanded if a significant change between any two time points was detected under a Poisson model with p below 0.0001. TCR abundances were normalised to the total number of TCRs sequenced per sample and expressed as counts per million. TRAV1-2 paired with TRAJ12, TRAJ20 or TRAJ33 defined MAIT TCRs, while TRAV10 paired with TRAJ18 defined iNKT TCRs. VDJdb, accessed 1 November 2021, was searched for CMV, EBV and SARS-CoV-2 annotated TCRs, excluding TCRs annotated for multiple antigens. The raw public data were reprocessed by TCRdb itself: fastp quality trimming at Q25, MiXCR clonotype calling, in-frame beta chains only. Rows are combined by CDR3 protein, so each entry shows the most common genes and DNA. The V and J calls and clone size come from TCRdb's table, not from the authors' own analysis. The sample profile shows tens of thousands of distinct CDR3 sequences; 5.4% of them were found once. The ten top clones hold 6% to 6.5% of the sample.

The study was a case-control design nested within a healthcare worker cohort in London, UK, with weekly nasopharyngeal swab PCR tests and blood sampling. Healthcare workers were enrolled in the week of the UK lockdown, from 23 to 31 March 2020, and were followed every week for up to roughly 15 weeks. This sample was included in a study of early T cells in non-severe SARS-CoV-2 infection (dated by TCRdb to 2020 to 2022). Regarding the study in general: TCR sequencing used bulk RNA from unsorted whole blood, so alpha and beta chains could not be paired. The investigation overall reported the following: VDJdb matching was skewed toward anti-spike CD8 responses and likely underestimated virus-specific expansions, missing private and CD4 specificities.

The material sequenced was whole blood, taken at baseline. Here the chain combines TRBV7-2 and TRBJ1-2; 7 of the junction bases match TRBD1. This receptor was identified in an adult who was a healthcare worker with PCR-confirmed SARS-CoV-2 infection or an uninfected control (not recorded which). The encoded CDR3 is CASSLAEGAGHGYTF. The nucleotide sequence reads as follows: TGTGCCAGCAGCTTAGCGGAGGGGGCGGGCCATGGCTACACCTTC.